Included here is one T cell receptor (beta chain) sequence, with context. Produced via immunoSEQ multiplex PCR; TCRdb's table is partial and in-frame only. The sample records 150,000 to 200,000 clones, approximately 87% being singletons. The sample belongs to a study of blood T cell repertoires in COVID-19. CDR3 length: 13 residues. Trimming stripped 4 bases from V and 2 bases from J, with 11 bases between. The V gene's germline CDR1 is SQVTM and CDR2 ANQGSEA. The TCR was taken from an older woman with COVID-19, enrolled during active disease. The sample was peripheral blood. The chain has TRBV29-1 and TRBJ1-2; D call uncertain. The CDR3 reads CSVGHGANYGYTF. The DNA for the CDR3 is TGCAGCGTTGGCCACGGTGCCAACTATGGCTACACCTTC.